This T cell receptor beta chain came from a study of blood T cell repertoires in COVID-19. In the study overall: Samples of COVID-19 (acute and convalescent) were obtained from the United States, Italy and Spain. In each case, the material was cDNA or gDNA derived from T cells, B-cell-depleted T cells, or PBMCs.

The length of the CDR3 is 15 residues. CDR1 is SGHAT and CDR2 is FQNNGV in the germline V gene. V lost 4 bases to trimming and J lost 0 bases, with 11 bases between them. How the authors handled the data: Reference gene primer amplification gave estimated nucleated cell counts. Data came from immunoSEQ multiplex PCR; TCRdb stores just in-frame clones and leaves some out. V, J and clone size are taken as reported in that table, and D and trimming were inferred from the DNA itself. The profile covers 200,000 to 250,000 clones, with approximately 84% appearing a single time and 1.5% to 2% taken by the ten largest.

The chain combines TRBV11-2 with TRBJ2-3, with a possible D match to TRBD2 (5 bases). The clonotype originates from a woman older than 75 with acute or convalescent COVID-19. The sequencing sample was made of peripheral blood. The DNA of the CDR3 is TGTGCCAGCAGCTCCGGGATTATTAGCACAGATACGCAGTATTTT. Translated: CASSSGIISTDTQYF.